The 31 T cell receptor beta chains given below trace back to one sample, sequenced in a study of tumor-infiltrating lymphocytes in primary liver carcinoma (dated by TCRdb to 2016 to 2017). TRIzol reagent was used to extract blood RNA from unsorted whole blood, while the DNeasy Blood & Tissue kit provided the germline DNA. The listed sequencing device is Illumina HiSeq 2500. A constant-region primer and ProtoScript II reverse transcriptase were used to reverse-transcribe TCRbeta-specific cDNA from approximately 550 ng total RNA. TCRbeta libraries were built with three nested multiplex PCR rounds, a slightly modified ARM-PCR procedure. Multiplex TRBV1-TRBV30 forward primers and a Cbeta reverse primer were used in the first two PCR rounds, each of which was run for around 10 cycles. TCRdb took the public reads, trimmed them with fastp at Q25, ran MiXCR for clone calling and kept in-frame beta chains. One record per CDR3 amino acid sequence lists the most common genes and DNA. The sample table shows hundreds of thousands of distinct CDR3 sequences, and about 62% are seen once. About 9.4% of the sample is held by the ten biggest clonotypes.

The sequencing input was peripheral blood. These receptors were collected from a man between 35 and 55 years old with primary liver carcinoma and hepatitis B virus infection.

With respect to this clonotype: This may arise from a read error, as a much more abundant clone is one base away. The rearrangement uses TRBV5-4 and TRBJ2-7; TRBD2 agrees at 7 bases. Germline V gene data show CDR1 as SGHNT and CDR2 as YYREEE (reference sequence). The CDR3 extends over 15 amino acids. CDR3 coding DNA: TGTGGCAGCAGCTTGGGGCTAGCGGAAGACTACGAGCAGTACTTC. Translation gives CGSSLGLAEDYEQYF. Together with reference TRBV5-4 and TRBJ2-7, the CDR3 gives the full variable domain: ETGVTQSPTHLIKTRGQQVTLRCSSQSGHNTVSWYQQALGQGPQFIFQYYREEENGRGNFPPRFSGLQFPNYSSELNVNALELDDSALYLCGSSLGLAEDYEQYFGPGTRLTVT.

Note on this clonotype: A much larger clonotype is one base distant, so this may be a read error. Since no conserved phenylalanine or tryptophan closes the CDR3, a read error is the likely cause. The chain recombines TRBV6-5 with TRBJ2-1, with D perhaps matching TRBD2 (6 bases). V was trimmed by 3 bases and J by 4 bases, leaving 10 bases between them. This CDR3 is built from 14 residues. Germline V gene sequence: CDR1 MNHEY, CDR2 SVGAGI. CDR3 bases: TGTGCCAGCAGTTATATCGGGGGTTACAATGAGCAGTTCCTC. Amino acid sequence: CASSYIGGYNEQFL.

J is TRBJ2-5 and V is TRBV12-5, with D perhaps given as TRBD1 or TRBD2 (5 bases each). Trimming took off 7 bases at V and 7 bases at J, with 16 bases between the two ends. This CDR3 spans 13 amino acids. Germline CDR1 is LGHNT and CDR2 is FRNRAP. CDR3 amino acids: CASDFGAPGTQYF. CDR3 in DNA: TGTGCTAGTGATTTCGGGGCTCCAGGGACCCAGTACTTC.

With respect to this clonotype: A much larger clonotype is one base distant, so this may be a read error. The rearrangement uses TRBV14 and TRBJ2-1, with 12 positions matching TRBD2. The germline V gene has CDR1 SGHDN and CDR2 FVKESK. This CDR3 has 18 amino acids. CDR3 DNA: TGTGCCAGCAGCCACCCGACTAGCGGGAGTGGTACCTACAATGAGCAGTCCTTC. Protein product: CASSHPTSGSGTYNEQSF.

Concerning this clonotype itself: This may arise from a read error, as a much more abundant clone is one base away. The chain combines TRBV6-6 with TRBJ1-1, with D possibly matching TRBD1 (5 bases). The CDR3 sequence is 12 residues long. Deletions cut 11 bases from V and 1 base from J, with 11 bases between. Germline CDR1 MNHNY, CDR2 SVGAGI (reference sequence). The CDR3 nucleotides read TGTGCCGGGGGAATATGGAACACTGAAGCTTTCTTT. Translating it yields CAGGIWNTEAFF.

Note on this clonotype: Compared with germline, one end of the junction differs, possibly owing to a read error. The chain couples TRBV4-2 to TRBJ2-1; D perhaps matches TRBD2 (5 bases). Germline CDR1 reads LGHNA; CDR2 reads YNFKEQ. The CDR3 sequence is 16 residues long. The CDR3 nucleotides are TGTGCCAGCAGCCAAGATCTCAGCGGTGCCTACAATGAGCGGTTCTTC. Protein sequence: CASSQDLSGAYNERFF.

This clonotype was seen at least ten times. V usage is TRBV11-2 and J usage is TRBJ2-5; tentative D call: TRBD1 (6 bases). CDR3 length: 15 residues. CDR1 and CDR2 from the germline V gene are SGHAT and FQNNGV. Trimming removed 1 base at V and 5 bases at J, with 14 bases between. The CDR3 spells CASSLVVRGWETQYF. CDR3 in DNA: TGTGCCAGCAGCTTAGTAGTCAGGGGATGGGAGACCCAGTACTTC. The full variable domain, in which reference TRBV11-2 and TRBJ2-5 provide the parts outside the CDR3, is EAGVAQSPRYKIIEKRQSVAFWCNPISGHATLYWYQQILGQGPKLLIQFQNNGVVDDSQLPKDRFSAERLKGVDSTLKIQPAKLEDSAVYLCASSLVVRGWETQYFGPGTRLLVL.

The V and J genes are TRBV7-9 and TRBJ1-5; D possibly corresponds to TRBD1 (5 bases). Trimming took 1 base from V and 7 from J, leaving 11 bases between them. The CDR3 is 14 residues long. The germline CDR1 and CDR2 sequences are SEHNR and FQNEAQ (reference sequence). CDR3 nucleotides: TGTGCCAGCAGCTTAGAAGGGGTTTTACAGCCCCAGCATTTT. It translates to CASSLEGVLQPQHF.

Regarding this clonotype: One end of the junction is discordant with germline, which a read error may explain. The V and J genes are TRBV4-3 and TRBJ2-3; D not certain. Germline CDR1 reads LGHNA; CDR2 reads YSLEER. This CDR3 has 16 amino acids. The CDR3 here is CASSQTSIPAIDTQYF. The DNA of the CDR3 is TGCGCCAGTAGCCAGACGAGTATCCCCGCGATAGATACGCAGTATTTT.

Remarks on this clonotype: Its ends do not fully match the called genes, so a read error is possible. This chain joins TRBV6-5 and TRBJ2-3; 8 bases agree with TRBD1. The CDR3 spans 15 residues. Per germline, CDR1 MNHEY and CDR2 SVGAGI. This chain's CDR3 is CGSSLTGVCTDTQYF. CDR3 DNA sequence: TGTGGCAGCAGCCTGACAGGGGTATGCACAGATACGCAGTATTTT.

As to this clonotype: A read error may explain this, as a much larger clone is one base away. The rearrangement links TRBV6-5 to TRBJ2-2; no clear D. Trimming left V 0 bases short and J 0 bases short, with 8 bases between. The V gene's germline CDR1 is MNHEY and CDR2 SVGAGI. This CDR3 has 16 amino acids. DNA of the CDR3: TGTGCCAGCAGTTACTCGCCGGAAGCGAACACCGGGGAGCTGTTTTTT. Protein: CASSYSPEANTGELFF.

On this clonotype itself: One junction end disagrees with the germline gene, perhaps due to a read error. The chain has TRBV11-1 and TRBJ2-3; D could derive from TRBD1 or TRBD2 (5 bases each). The CDR3 contains 15 residues. Germline lookup yields CDR1 SGHAT and CDR2 FQDESV (reference sequence). This chain's CDR3 is CVSSSWDPSTDTQNF. The CDR3 DNA sequence: TGTGTCAGCAGCTCATGGGACCCTAGCACAGATACGCAGAATTTT.

This clonotype was detected only a few times. This chain links TRBV11-2 with TRBJ1-4; 8 nucleotides line up with TRBD1. CDR3 length equals 15 residues. Germline assignment: CDR1 SGHAT and CDR2 FQNNGV. Trimming cost V 6 bases and J 1 base; bases outside gene matches: 4. The chain's CDR3 is CASRRTGKTNEKLFF. Written as DNA, the CDR3 is TGTGCCAGCAGAAGGACAGGGAAAACTAATGAAAAACTGTTTTTT.

This clonotype was observed at least ten times. This chain joins TRBV6-1 and TRBJ2-7; 9 bases match TRBD1. Germline CDR1 is MNHNS and CDR2 is SASEGT. The CDR3 totals 13 residues. J lost 4 bases, V lost 6 bases, and 4 bases had no gene match. CDR3 in DNA: TGTGCCAGCAGAACAGGGGGCGGATACGAGCAGTACTTC. Amino acid sequence: CASRTGGGYEQYF.

Regarding this clonotype: A clone one base away is much larger, so this may be a read error. V is TRBV6-5 and J is TRBJ1-6; TRBD1 aligns across 9 bases. CDR1 MNHEY and CDR2 SVGAGI come from the germline V gene. The CDR3 covers 17 residues. The CDR3 DNA sequence: TGTGCCAGCAGTTACTTTAGACCTGGACAGGGGAATTCAGCCCTCCACTTT. Translation: CASSYFRPGQGNSALHF.

The chain combines TRBV11-2 with TRBJ2-1; D unresolved. This CDR3 has 15 residues. With 11 bases removed from V and 6 bases from J, the gap between germline ends came to 23 bases. Germline CDR1 is SGHAT and CDR2 is FQNNGV. The CDR3 reads CAGRLGRSIVNEQFF. CDR3 coding DNA: TGTGCCGGCCGCTTAGGCAGGAGTATCGTCAATGAGCAGTTCTTC.

Of note for this clonotype: This may be a read error: a much more frequent sequence differs by one nucleotide. This chain connects TRBV6-1 to TRBJ2-2, with a possible D match to TRBD2 (5 bases). Germline CDR1 and CDR2: MNHNS and SASEGT. The CDR3 has 12 amino acids. In DNA form, the CDR3 reads TGTGCCAGCAGTGGAAACACCGGGGAGCCGTTTTTT. Translated, it gives CASSGNTGEPFF.

The rearrangement uses TRBV5-4 and TRBJ2-6; 8 nucleotides agree with TRBD1. Germline values: CDR1 SGHNT, CDR2 YYREEE (reference sequence). V shed 6 bases and J 1 base; nucleotides not matched to a gene: 9. This CDR3 contains 17 residues. CDR3 DNA sequence: TGTGCCAGCATCTCAGGACAGGGCTCTTCTGGGGCCAACGTCCTGACTTTC. Protein product: CASISGQGSSGANVLTF.

In the case of this clonotype: The germline gene is not matched at one end of the junction; a read error may be the cause. This chain connects TRBV11-2 to TRBJ2-3; D perhaps matches TRBD2 (5 bases). Germline CDR1 and CDR2: SGHAT and FQNNGV. The CDR3 loop spans 14 amino acids. The CDR3 region is CASSFSACTDTQYF. Written as DNA, the CDR3 is TGTGCCAGCAGCTTTAGCGCATGCACAGATACACAGTATTTT.

Concerning this clonotype: A much bigger clone sits one base away, suggesting this may be a read error. The chain has TRBV6-1 and TRBJ1-2, with 8 bases fitting TRBD1. V was pared by 7 bases and J by 8 bases, with 9 bases of the junction left unmatched. The CDR3 sequence is 13 residues long. CDR1 and CDR2 from the germline V gene are MNHNS and SASEGT. This CDR3 is CASITGQDRGYTF. CDR3 nucleotides: TGTGCCAGCATCACGGGACAGGATCGCGGCTACACCTTC.

With regard to this clonotype: Germline and junction disagree at one end, which may indicate a read error. This chain uses TRBV6-1 with TRBJ1-6, with D maybe TRBD1 (6 bases). Germline-derived CDR1 and CDR2 are MNHNS and SASEGT. The CDR3 runs 16 residues. CDR3 in amino acids: CATSNRARSYNSPLHF. In DNA form, the CDR3 reads TGTGCCACCAGTAACAGGGCCCGCTCCTATAATTCACCCCTCCACTTT.

About this clonotype itself: At one of its ends the junction is not consistent with the germline gene, which may arise from a read error. The rearrangement joins TRBV6-1 to TRBJ2-7; D call uncertain. Germline V lookup: CDR1 MNHNS, CDR2 SASEGT. This CDR3 is built from 13 residues. This chain's CDR3 is CAISDVGPYEQYF. The CDR3 coding sequence is TGTGCCATCAGTGATGTGGGTCCCTACGAGCAGTACTTC.

Remarks on this clonotype: An end of the junction differs from the germline gene, which may be a read error. The chain is built from TRBV6-1 and TRBJ2-2, with 10 bases identical to TRBD1. Germline V gene data show CDR1 as MNHNS and CDR2 as SASEGT. The CDR3 spans 17 residues. CDR3 sequence (DNA): TGTGTCAGCGGTTTGACAGGGGGCGCGCCGAACACCGGGGAGCTGTTTTTT. Residues: CVSGLTGGAPNTGELFF.

This clonotype was detected ten times or more. DNA for the CDR3: TGTGCCAGCAGTTCCCTCAAGAGCGGGAGTGTCAACATTCAGTACTTC. This sequence encodes CASSSLKSGSVNIQYF. The chain links TRBV6-5 to TRBJ2-4; 8 bases fit TRBD2. CDR3 length: 16 amino acids. The V and J ends lost 4 bases and 7 bases, in that order; junction bases with no gene match: 12. CDR1 and CDR2 from the germline V gene are MNHEY and SVGAGI.

This clonotype was seen more than once but under ten times. A much bigger clone sits one base away, suggesting this may be a read error. The rearrangement uses TRBV6-5 and TRBJ1-3; D gene unclear. Germline assignment: CDR1 MNHEY and CDR2 SVGAGI. The CDR3 sequence is 17 residues long. CDR3 nucleotide sequence: TGTGTCAGCACCAGTGGACCCGGACGGTTTTCTGGAAACACCATATATTTT. Translated: CVSTSGPGRFSGNTIYF.

This clonotype was recorded many times. J is TRBJ1-3 and V is TRBV4-2, with a tentative D call TRBD1 (6 bases). Trimming removed 0 bases from V and 4 bases from J, with 13 bases in between. The CDR3 length is 16 residues. Germline lookup yields CDR1 LGHNA and CDR2 YNFKEQ. The CDR3 here is CASSQDRAGVGNTIYF. CDR3 DNA: TGTGCCAGCAGCCAAGATCGGGCAGGGGTCGGAAACACCATATATTTT.

As for this clonotype: Being one base from a much bigger clone, this may be a read error. The V gene is TRBV6-1, the J gene TRBJ2-2; 8 bases fit TRBD1. Trimming cost V 7 bases and J 8 bases; bases outside gene matches: 12. The CDR3 spans 15 residues. In germline, CDR1 is MNHNS, CDR2 SASEGT. As DNA, the CDR3 is TGTGCCAGCAACCGGGACAGGTGGCGCGAAGGGGAGCTGTTTTTT. Translated: CASNRDRWREGELFF.

This clonotype occurred a few times. The chain combines TRBV29-1 with TRBJ2-1; 7 bases line up with TRBD2. The germline CDR1 and CDR2 sequences are SQVTM and ANQGSEA. Trimming removed 2 bases from V and 4 bases from J; junction bases left unmatched: 8. The CDR3 totals 15 residues. The CDR3 region is CSVEMRTSAYNEQFF. CDR3 nucleotides: TGCAGCGTTGAAATGCGGACTAGTGCTTACAATGAGCAGTTCTTC.

There are many counts of this clonotype. V usage is TRBV5-5 and J usage is TRBJ1-5; D is ambiguous. The V end was cut by 0 bases, the J end by 3 bases, with 7 bases between. From germline, CDR1 is SGHKS and CDR2 YYEKEE (reference sequence). The CDR3 totals 14 residues. CDR3 DNA sequence: TGTGCCAGCAGCTTGGGGATTGACAATCAGCCCCAGCATTTT. Encoded protein: CASSLGIDNQPQHF.

This chain links TRBV6-5 with TRBJ1-5; TRBD1 is a possible D gene (6 bases). Germline lookup yields CDR1 MNHEY and CDR2 SVGAGI. The CDR3 is 13 amino acids. The V end lost 4 bases, the J end lost 7 bases, and 11 bases lay between the germline ends. CDR3 in DNA: TGTGCCAGCAGTTTACAGGGTAAACAGCCCCAGCATTTT. This gives the protein CASSLQGKQPQHF.

A remark on this clonotype: One end of the junction varies from germline; a read error may be responsible. CDR3 protein: CVSSLGRHYNEQFF. CDR3 nucleotides: TGTGTCAGCAGCTTAGGGCGCCACTACAATGAGCAGTTCTTC. The chain links TRBV11-2 to TRBJ2-1; D gene uncertain. This CDR3 is built from 14 residues. Germline V CDR1 and CDR2: SGHAT, FQNNGV.